What follows is one T cell receptor (beta chain) and its context. The antigen is not known. The assay was immunoSEQ multiplex PCR, and TCRdb's table has in-frame clones only and misses some. This table has 95,000 to 110,000 clones, 93% appearing once. The entry originates in a study of siplizumab effects on memory and regulatory T cells. Findings and limits, study-wide: Naive T cells looked more diverse than memory cells, and they looked like major contributors to the alloresponse.

This CDR3 contains 16 residues. The ends were cut back, 0 bases at V and 6 bases at J, with 17 bases in the middle. CDR1 MGHDK and CDR2 SYGVNS come from the germline V gene. The sequence was collected from a human donor in good health. The sample taken for sequencing was Tregs sorted from blood. The chain employs TRBV25-1 and TRBJ1-1, with D possibly being TRBD1 (6 bases). CDR3 DNA: TGTGCCAGCAGTGAATATGGAACCAGGGGTATGGCTGAAGCTTTCTTT. This sequence encodes CASSEYGTRGMAEAFF. Full variable domain (remainder filled in from reference TRBV25-1 and TRBJ1-1): EADIYQTPRYLVIGTGKKITLECSQTMGHDKMYWYQQDPGMELHLIHYSYGVNSTEKGDLSSESTVSRIRTEHFPLTLESARPSHTSQYLCASSEYGTRGMAEAFFGQGTRLTVV.